This TCR beta chain was captured by sequencing in a study of post-analysis software for immune sequencing data. Overall study context: Secondary progressive, relapsing-remitting and progressive-relapsing multiple sclerosis were among the included disease courses. Study-level points and caveats: Samples prepared in the same batch strongly co-clustered by F measure. In patients, TRBV5-6, TRBV5-1 and TRBV20-1 belonged to roughly 5 TRBV segments found more frequently than in controls. Diversity measured as normalized Chao1 was significantly lower in multiple sclerosis patients than in controls.

The CDR3 spans 16 residues. With 5 bases clipped from V and 0 bases from J, the junction kept 11 bases outside the gene matches. Per germline, CDR1 DFQATT and CDR2 SNEGSKA (reference sequence). This clonotype was picked up a small number of times. Antigen: not known. Unique molecular identifiers were present in the TCR beta cDNA libraries. TCRdb analysed the PCR reads with MiXCR anew, one entry per CDR3 protein. The repertoire holds 800,000 to 950,000 distinct CDR3 sequences, with roughly 50% as singletons. The sample taken for sequencing was blood. The sequence was obtained from a girl aged 5-17 years with multiple sclerosis. The chain joins TRBV20-1 to TRBJ1-1, with TRBD1 matching 8 bases. CDR3 nucleotide sequence: TGCAGTGCTCGGAGGACAGGGAGTAGAATGAACACTGAAGCTTTCTTT. This codes for CSARRTGSRMNTEAFF.